Here is one T cell receptor (beta chain) with its context. The data were obtained in a study of blood T cell repertoires in COVID-19. Study details: Samples representing acute and convalescent COVID-19 were sourced from the United States, Italy and Spain. Sample material is recorded as cDNA or gDNA derived from T cells, B-cell-depleted T cells, or PBMCs.

The method was immunoSEQ multiplex PCR; TCRdb's version includes in-frame clones alone and lacks a portion of them. This table holds around 82,000 clones, approximately 89% found once. This receptor was obtained from a man in his 70s with active or convalescent COVID-19. The sample was peripheral blood.

Here the CDR3 reads CASSFERQVLRGSPGYTF. The CDR3 DNA is TGTGCCAGCAGTTTTGAGAGGCAGGTTTTGCGTGGGAGCCCTGGCTACACCTTC. The rearrangement joins TRBV28 to TRBJ1-2, with D unresolved. V was trimmed by 3 bases and J by 7 bases, leaving 27 bases between them. This CDR3 has 18 residues. Germline-derived CDR1 and CDR2 are MDHEN and SYDVKM.